This T cell receptor (beta chain) was captured by sequencing in a study of shared clonotypes between healthy human individuals (TCRdb year 2020). Study-level background: A couple of women and three men aged 18 to 49 years were included in the cohort. To estimate repertoire size and how much clonotypes are shared between individuals, the study performed deep sequencing of blood TCR repertoires from about 5 healthy adults. To increase sequencing depth and limit assay-specific biases, TCR repertoire library preparation and sequencing were carried out by different laboratories using diverse techniques. For each donor, CD4 naive and CD4 memory were each given three plates, CD8 naive was given two plates, and CD8 memory was given one plate. Between about 0.9 and 10 billion PBMCs per donor were obtained by leukapheresis. Overall results and qualifications from the work: Naive subsets generally had larger estimated clonotype richness than memory subsets. The small number of donors limited the genetic and exposure-history diversity represented. Clonotypes shared by all four sorted-subset donors showed higher generation probabilities than non-shared clonotypes. Pairwise subsampling led to the expectation that sequencing depth would affect the degree of clonotype sharing among donors. Even with the large sequencing depth, rarefaction of the sorted-subset datasets indicated that sequencing was incomplete. Across four donors, around 5% of naive CD4, around 3.3% of naive CD8, approximately 2.5% of memory CD4, and 0.4% to 0.45% of memory CD8 clonotypes were shared. Only blood was sampled, and tissue TCR repertoires likely differ from those in blood.

Using the deep immunoSEQ assay, TCR CDR3 regions were amplified from genomic DNA by multiplex PCR. Genomic DNA extracted from each cell subset was distributed evenly over all wells of several immunoSEQ 96-well plates, and each plate served as one replicate. For sorted subsets, about 200 ng genomic DNA, equal to 25,000 to 35,000 T cell genomes, was loaded into each replicate PCR. Purified libraries were quantified with a Qubit 3.0 fluorometer, sized on a Bioanalyzer 2100, and re-quantified with the KAPA Library Quantification kit. Every immunoSEQ 96-well plate was sequenced on a separate single-read 150-cycle Illumina NextSeq 550 flow cell. In the original analysis: The immunoSEQ output contained only junctional sequences without quality scores, so filtering could not match that applied to full-length reads. Sequences were annotated with PyIR, a Python wrapper for IgBLAST v1.9, using IMGT germline references to assign V/J genes and CDR3. Reads were removed for weak V/J assignments (E-value above 1e-6), missing CDR3, stop codons, out-of-frame junctions, or ambiguous translated residues. A V3J clonotype was defined by an identical inferred V gene, J gene, and CDR3 amino acid sequence. The percentage overlap between two repertoires was calculated by dividing the number of shared unique clonotypes by the size of the smaller repertoire. Three approaches were used to assess repertoire richness: RTK rarefaction, the Chao1 estimator, and Recon v2.1 estimates of unobserved clonotypes. Generation probabilities were computed with OLGA for all TCRbeta clonotypes obtained by the gDNA method from four donors. Entries here come from immuneACCESS through TCRdb and include only in-frame sequences with V and J called. Some clones fail to appear in such tables; in the studies checked, an unresolved V gene covers under half of the shortfall, and the cause of the remainder is unknown. That table is the source of V, J and clone size, and D and trimming were worked out from the DNA. The sample includes about a million clones, with 70% to 80% observed a single time. The biggest ten clones account for 0.89% of the sample.

The donors were healthy, HIV-negative adults with no recently reported acute infections or vaccinations. All donors were Caucasian adults living in Nashville, Tennessee, USA. Magnetic negative selection was used to enrich CD4+ T cells, after which naive cells were positively selected on CD45RA and the negative fraction became the memory subset. Blood was obtained by leukapheresis, after which PBMCs were separated by Ficoll-Histopaque density gradient centrifugation and cryopreserved in liquid nitrogen vapor phase. Purity and quantity of every magnetically sorted T cell population were checked by analytical flow cytometry. Each sorted fraction had its genomic DNA isolated and then quantified by UV absorbance on a Nanodrop 2000c. Looking up the germline V gene yields CDR1 MDHEN and CDR2 SYDVKM. The CDR3 runs 13 amino acids, cysteine and phenylalanine included. Only the CDR3 region is kept as DNA, spanning 39 bases read in frame from base 1. At the junction V is shortened by 5 bases and J by 5 bases, with 12 bases in between.

This clone has more than one count but fewer than ten. No antigen is known for it. Per-base qualities were not stored, and no clone one base away is much larger. Recombination connected TRBV28 to TRBJ1-2; possibly the D gene is TRBD1, per 5 matching bases. This receptor was identified in a man between 18 and 29 years old in good health. Some clones in this sample may be carry-over from other donors' samples. Specimen: memory CD4+ T cells from PBMCs. The cell subset or site label, as the study defines it: CD45RA-negative fraction. The CDR3 sequence is CASSAGTEYGYTF. Read as DNA, the sequence is TGTGCCAGCAGTGCCGGGACGGAATATGGCTACACCTTC.